What follows are 7 T cell receptor beta chains derived from one specimen sequenced in a study of blood T cell repertoires in COVID-19. Sequencing used immunoSEQ multiplex PCR; TCRdb keeps in-frame clones, though not all of them. The sample carries tens of thousands of clones, less than 95% recorded once. The specimen sequenced was peripheral blood. The receptors here all came from a woman aged 55 to 70 with active COVID-19.

The CDR3 DNA reads TGTGCCAGTAGTATCGGGGGCGGGAGCCATTACAATGAGCAGTTCTTC. This encodes CASSIGGGSHYNEQFF. The chain links TRBV19 to TRBJ2-1; D may be TRBD2 (7 bases). Between the trimmed V and J ends, which lost 3 bases and 4 bases, there was a span of 16 bases. Germline V gene sequence: CDR1 LNHDA, CDR2 SQIVND (reference sequence). This CDR3 spans 16 amino acids.

The CDR3 sequence is CASSPGGRTDTQYF. CDR3 DNA: TGCGCCAGCAGCCCCGGGGGACGCACAGATACGCAGTATTTT. The chain joins TRBV5-1 to TRBJ2-3; D is possibly TRBD2 (6 bases). The CDR3 sequence is 14 residues long. V lost 4 bases and J 1 base, leaving 10 bases between the germline ends. Germline CDR1 is SGHRS and CDR2 is YFSETQ.

The chain employs TRBV28 and TRBJ2-1; D may be TRBD1 (6 bases). The ends were cut back, 3 bases at V and 1 base at J, with 10 bases in the middle. This CDR3 comprises 15 residues. The germline CDR1 and CDR2 sequences are MDHEN and SYDVKM. The CDR3 reads CASSLAQGSYNEQFF. The CDR3 nucleotides are TGTGCCAGCAGTTTGGCACAGGGTTCCTACAATGAGCAGTTCTTC.

This sequence joins TRBV7-9 and TRBJ2-1, with 8 bases lining up with TRBD2. Trimming removed 5 bases from V and 9 bases from J; junction bases left unmatched: 12. CDR3 size: 15 residues. Germline assignment: CDR1 SEHNR and CDR2 FQNEAQ (reference sequence). CDR3 in DNA: TGTGCCAGCAGCCCATTAGCGGGAAGGGAGGTTGAGCAGTTCTTC. Its protein is CASSPLAGREVEQFF.

The chain is built from TRBV15 and TRBJ2-5; D is perhaps TRBD2 (6 bases). This CDR3 has 14 residues. Looked up from germline, CDR1 is LNHNV and CDR2 is YYDKDF (reference sequence). The V end lost 3 bases, the J end lost 5 bases, and 13 bases lay between the germline ends. The CDR3 region is CATSRGGGVETQYF. CDR3 sequence (DNA): TGTGCCACCAGCAGGGGGGGAGGAGTGGAGACCCAGTACTTC.

This clone was counted only a few times. The chain has TRBV6-5 and TRBJ2-2; 7 nucleotides align to TRBD1. The germline V gene has CDR1 MNHEY and CDR2 SVGAGI. CDR3 length: 14 residues. The J segment lost 7 bases and the V segment lost 2 bases, leaving 4 bases of the junction unmatched. The CDR3 nucleotides are TGTGCCAGCAGTTACAGGACAGGAGACGGGGAGCTGTTTTTT. This codes for CASSYRTGDGELFF.

This clone has a handful of counts. The chain uses TRBV5-1 and TRBJ2-7; 7 bases line up with TRBD1. This CDR3 comprises 14 residues. The germline V gene encodes CDR1 SGHRS and CDR2 YFSETQ. J was trimmed by 3 bases and V by 1 base; bases with no gene match: 4. The CDR3 DNA reads as TGCGCCAGCAGCTTGTCGACAGGGTACTACGAGCAGTACTTC. Its protein is CASSLSTGYYEQYF.